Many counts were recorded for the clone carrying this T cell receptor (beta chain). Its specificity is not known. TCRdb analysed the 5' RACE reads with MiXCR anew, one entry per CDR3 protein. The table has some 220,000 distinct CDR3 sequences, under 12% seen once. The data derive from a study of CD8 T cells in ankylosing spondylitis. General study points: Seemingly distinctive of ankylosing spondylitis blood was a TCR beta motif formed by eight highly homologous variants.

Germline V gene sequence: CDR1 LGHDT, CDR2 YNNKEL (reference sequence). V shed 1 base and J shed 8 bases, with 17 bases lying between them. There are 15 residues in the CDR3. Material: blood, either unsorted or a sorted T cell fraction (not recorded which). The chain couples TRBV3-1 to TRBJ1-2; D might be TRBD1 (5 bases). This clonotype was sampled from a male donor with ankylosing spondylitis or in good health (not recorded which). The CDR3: CASSQGSSGGRGYTF. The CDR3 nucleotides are TGTGCCAGCAGCCAAGGGAGCTCGGGGGGACGGGGCTACACCTTC.